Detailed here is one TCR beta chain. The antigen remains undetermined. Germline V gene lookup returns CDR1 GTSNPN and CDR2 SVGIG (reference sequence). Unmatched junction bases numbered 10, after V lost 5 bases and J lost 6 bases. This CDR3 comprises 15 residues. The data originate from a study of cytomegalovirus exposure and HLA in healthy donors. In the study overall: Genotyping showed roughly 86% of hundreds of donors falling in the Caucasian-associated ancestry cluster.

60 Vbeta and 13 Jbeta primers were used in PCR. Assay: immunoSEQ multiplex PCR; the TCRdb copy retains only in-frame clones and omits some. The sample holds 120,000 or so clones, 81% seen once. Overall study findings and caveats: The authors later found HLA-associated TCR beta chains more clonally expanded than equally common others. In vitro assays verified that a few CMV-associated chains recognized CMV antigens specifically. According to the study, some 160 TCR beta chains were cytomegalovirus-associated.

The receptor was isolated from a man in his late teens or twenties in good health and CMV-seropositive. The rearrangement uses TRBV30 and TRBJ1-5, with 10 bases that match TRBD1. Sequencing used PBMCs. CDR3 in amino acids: CAWGNRDRGSQPQHF. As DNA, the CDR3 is TGTGCCTGGGGGAATCGGGACAGGGGTAGTCAGCCCCAGCATTTT.